The clone carrying this T cell receptor (beta chain) showed up many times. Relying on iRepertoire HTBI primers and Arm-PCR of CDR3 regions, the team built TCR beta libraries. One entry per CDR3 protein results from TCRdb running MiXCR on the multiplex PCR reads. Of a few hundred thousand distinct CDR3 sequences in the sample, around 11% are singletons; the top ten hold under 20%. This sample was taken from a study of regulatory T cells in long-lasting Graves disease. The time point: newly diagnosed GD, antithyroid drugs for less than 3 months. Following extraction of RNA from PBMCs, that RNA was used to make the TCR library. A nine-milliliter sample of peripheral blood was drawn into EDTA tubes. Trimming removed 4 bases from V and 10 bases from J, with 14 bases in between. CDR1 and CDR2 from the germline V gene are MDHEN and SYDVKM. This CDR3 comprises 13 residues. This sample was shared with a second study, whose subject was T cells in Graves' hyperthyroidism and ophthalmopathy.

V gene TRBV28 combines with J gene TRBJ2-1; D is unresolved. Sequenced here: peripheral blood mononuclear cells (PBMCs), sampled at new diagnosis, from a patient treated with antithyroid drugs. The source of this sequence is a woman younger than 35 with Graves disease. In DNA form, the CDR3 reads TGTGCCAGCAGTTCCGCATACCCGAGGGAGCAGTTCTTC. Translated: CASSSAYPREQFF.